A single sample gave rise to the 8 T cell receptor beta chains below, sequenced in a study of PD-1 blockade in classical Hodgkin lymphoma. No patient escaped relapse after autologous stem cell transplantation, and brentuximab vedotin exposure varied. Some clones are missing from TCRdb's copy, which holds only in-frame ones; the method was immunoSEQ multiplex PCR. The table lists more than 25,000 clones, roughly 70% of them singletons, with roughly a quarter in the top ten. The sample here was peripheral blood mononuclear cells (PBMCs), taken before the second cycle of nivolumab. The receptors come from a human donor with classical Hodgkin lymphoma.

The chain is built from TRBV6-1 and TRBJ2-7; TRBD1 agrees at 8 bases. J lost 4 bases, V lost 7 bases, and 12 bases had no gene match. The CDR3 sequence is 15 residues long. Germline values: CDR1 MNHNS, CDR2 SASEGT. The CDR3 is CASTIQMTGVYEQYV. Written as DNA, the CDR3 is TGTGCCAGCACCATACAAATGACAGGGGTATACGAGCAGTACGTC.

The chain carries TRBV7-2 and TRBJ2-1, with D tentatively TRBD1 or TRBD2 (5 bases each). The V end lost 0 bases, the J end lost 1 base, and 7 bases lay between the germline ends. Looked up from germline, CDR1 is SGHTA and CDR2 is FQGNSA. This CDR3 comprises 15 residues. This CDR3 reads CASSLARGSYNEQFF. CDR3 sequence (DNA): TGTGCCAGCAGCTTAGCGAGGGGATCCTACAATGAGCAGTTCTTC. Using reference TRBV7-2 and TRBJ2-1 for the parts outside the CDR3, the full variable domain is GAGVSQSPSNKVTEKGKDVELRCDPISGHTALYWYRQSLGQGLEFLIYFQGNSAPDKSGLPSDRFSAERTGGSVSTLTIQRTQQEDSAVYLCASSLARGSYNEQFFGPGTRLTVL.

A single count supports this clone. The CDR3, as DNA: TGCGCCAGCAGTGGAGGACTAGCGGGGGGCGAGAAGTACTTC. Its protein is CASSGGLAGGEKYF. V and J are TRBV10-1 and TRBJ2-5, with 14 positions matching TRBD2. The V and J ends lost 4 bases and 12 bases, in that order; junction bases with no gene match: 7. The CDR3 contains 14 residues. Germline-derived CDR1 and CDR2 are WNHNN and SYGVQD (reference sequence).

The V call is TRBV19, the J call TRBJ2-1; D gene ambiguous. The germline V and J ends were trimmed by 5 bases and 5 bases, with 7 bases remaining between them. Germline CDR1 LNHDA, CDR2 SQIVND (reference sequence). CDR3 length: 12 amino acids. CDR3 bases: TGTGCCAGTAGTTTTATACACAATGAGCAGTTCTTC. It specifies CASSFIHNEQFF.

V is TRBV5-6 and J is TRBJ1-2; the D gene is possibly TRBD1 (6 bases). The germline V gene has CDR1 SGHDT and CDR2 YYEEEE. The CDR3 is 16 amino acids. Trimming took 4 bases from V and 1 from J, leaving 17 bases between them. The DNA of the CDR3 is TGTGCCAGCAGCCCAGGGACACGGCCTTTTAACTATGGCTACACCTTC. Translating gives CASSPGTRPFNYGYTF. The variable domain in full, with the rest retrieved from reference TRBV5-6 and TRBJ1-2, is DAGVTQSPTHLIKTRGQQVTLRCSPKSGHDTVSWYQQALGQGPQFIFQYYEEEERQRGNFPDRFSGHQFPNYSSELNVNALLLGDSALYLCASSPGTRPFNYGYTFGSGTRLTVV.

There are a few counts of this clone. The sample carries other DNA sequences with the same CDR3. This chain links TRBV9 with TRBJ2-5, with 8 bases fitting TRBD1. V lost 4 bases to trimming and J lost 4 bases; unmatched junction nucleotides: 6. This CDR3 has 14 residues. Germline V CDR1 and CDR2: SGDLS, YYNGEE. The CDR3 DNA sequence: TGTGCCAGCAGCCTTACAACAGGGGGAGAGACCCAGTACTTC. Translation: CASSLTTGGETQYF.

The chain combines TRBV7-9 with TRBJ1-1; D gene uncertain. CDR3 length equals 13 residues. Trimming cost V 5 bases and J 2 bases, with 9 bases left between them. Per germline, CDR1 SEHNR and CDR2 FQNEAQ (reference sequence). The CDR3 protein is CASSHDHNTEAFF. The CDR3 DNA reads TGTGCCAGCAGCCATGACCACAACACTGAAGCTTTCTTT. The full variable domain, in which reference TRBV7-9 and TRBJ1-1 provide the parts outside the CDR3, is DTGVSQNPRHKITKRGQNVTFRCDPISEHNRLYWYRQTLGQGPEFLTYFQNEAQLEKSRLLSDRFSAERPKGSFSTLEIQRTEQGDSAMYLCASSHDHNTEAFFGQGTRLTVV.

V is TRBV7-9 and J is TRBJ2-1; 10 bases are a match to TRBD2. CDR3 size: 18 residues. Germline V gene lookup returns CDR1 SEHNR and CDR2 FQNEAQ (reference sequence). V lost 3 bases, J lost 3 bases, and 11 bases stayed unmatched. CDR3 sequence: CASSFLAGEVWVYNEQFF. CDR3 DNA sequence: TGTGCCAGCAGCTTTCTAGCGGGAGAGGTTTGGGTCTACAATGAGCAGTTCTTC. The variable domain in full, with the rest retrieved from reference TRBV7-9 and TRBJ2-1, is DTGVSQNPRHKITKRGQNVTFRCDPISEHNRLYWYRQTLGQGPEFLTYFQNEAQLEKSRLLSDRFSAERPKGSFSTLEIQRTEQGDSAMYLCASSFLAGEVWVYNEQFFGPGTRLTVL.